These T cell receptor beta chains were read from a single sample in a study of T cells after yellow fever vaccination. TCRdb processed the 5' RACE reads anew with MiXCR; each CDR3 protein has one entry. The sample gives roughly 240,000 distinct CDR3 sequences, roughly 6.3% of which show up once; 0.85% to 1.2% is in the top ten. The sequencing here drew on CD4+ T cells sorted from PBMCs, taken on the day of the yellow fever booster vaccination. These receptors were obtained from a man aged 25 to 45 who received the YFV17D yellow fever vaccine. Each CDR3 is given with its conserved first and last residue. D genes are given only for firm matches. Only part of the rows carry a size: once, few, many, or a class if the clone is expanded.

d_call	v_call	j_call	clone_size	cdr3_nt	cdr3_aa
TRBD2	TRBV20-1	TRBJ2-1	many	TGCAGTGCTGTTACTAGCGGTATATACAATGAGCAGTTCTTC	CSAVTSGIYNEQFF
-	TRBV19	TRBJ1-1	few	TGTGCCAGTAGTATAGTAGTGAACACTGAAGCTTTCTTT	CASSIVVNTEAFF
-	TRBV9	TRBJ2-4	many	TGTGCCAGCAGCGTAGGTCAACTAGTCCCAAACATTCAGTACTTC	CASSVGQLVPNIQYF
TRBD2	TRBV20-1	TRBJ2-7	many	TGCAGTGCTAAAAGAGGTATAGCGGGAGCCTACGAGCAGTACTTC	CSAKRGIAGAYEQYF
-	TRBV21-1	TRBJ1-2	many	TGTGCCAGCGGATTTCCTCGTGAATCGGGGTCCGACTATGGCTACACCTTC	CASGFPRESGSDYGYTF
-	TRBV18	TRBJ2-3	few	TGTGCCGGGACATACTCCACAGATACGCAGTATTTT	CAGTYSTDTQYF
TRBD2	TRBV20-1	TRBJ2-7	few	TGCAGTGCTAGTGGGCTAGCGGGGCAGTACTTC	CSASGLAGQYF
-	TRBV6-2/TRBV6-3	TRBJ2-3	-	TGTGCCAGCGGGCTCGGCACAGATACGCAGTATTTT	CASGLGTDTQYF
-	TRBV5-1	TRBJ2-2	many	TGCGCCAGCCAGACAGGACTCTTGGGCGGGGAGCTGTTTTTT	CASQTGLLGGELFF
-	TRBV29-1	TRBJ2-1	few	TGCAGCGTTGGTCCGGTGGGGACCAGCTCCTACAATGAGCAGTTCTTC	CSVGPVGTSSYNEQFF
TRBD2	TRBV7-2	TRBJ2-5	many	TGTGCCAGCAGCTTACGGGGGGTTGGCCAAGAGACCCAGTACTTC	CASSLRGVGQETQYF
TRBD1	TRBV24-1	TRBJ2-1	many	TGTGCCACCAGTGATCAGGGACAGGGGGTTAGGAATGAGCAGTTCTTC	CATSDQGQGVRNEQFF
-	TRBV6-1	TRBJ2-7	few	TGTGCCAGCAGGTGGGCCCTCGGCTACGAGCAGTACTTC	CASRWALGYEQYF
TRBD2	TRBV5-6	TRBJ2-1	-	TGTGCCAGCAGCTCCCCAGATAAGACTAGCGGGAGGTTGGATGAGCAGTTCTTC	CASSSPDKTSGRLDEQFF
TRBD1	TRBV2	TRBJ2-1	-	TGTGCCAGCAGTGAGCCCCTCGGGACAGGGTTTAGTGAGCAGTTCTTC	CASSEPLGTGFSEQFF
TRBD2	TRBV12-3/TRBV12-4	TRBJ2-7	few	TGTGCCAGCACTAGCGGGAGATTTTTTTCCTACGAGCAGTACTTC	CASTSGRFFSYEQYF
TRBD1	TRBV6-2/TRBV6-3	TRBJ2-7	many	TGTGCCAGCAGGGCAGGGGGAACCTACGAGCAGTACTTC	CASRAGGTYEQYF
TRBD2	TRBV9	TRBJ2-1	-	TGTGCCAGCAGCCTTAATTGGGTAGCGGGGTATGAGCAGTTCTTC	CASSLNWVAGYEQFF
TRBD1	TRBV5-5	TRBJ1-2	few	TGTGCCAGCGGCCGGGACAGGACATTCGGTGGCTACACCTTC	CASGRDRTFGGYTF
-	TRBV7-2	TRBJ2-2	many	TGTGCCAGCAGCCAGGGACACACCGGGGAGCTGTTTTTT	CASSQGHTGELFF
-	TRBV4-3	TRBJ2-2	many	TGCGCCAGCAGCCAACCTGGAACCGGGGAGCTGTTTTTT	CASSQPGTGELFF
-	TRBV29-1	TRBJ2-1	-	TGCAGCGTTTTTAACTCGGCCTACAATGAGCAGTTCTTC	CSVFNSAYNEQFF
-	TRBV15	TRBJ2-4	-	TGTGCCACCAGGACACAGGTTGGAAAAAACATTCAGTACTTC	CATRTQVGKNIQYF
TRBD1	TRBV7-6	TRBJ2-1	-	TGTGCCAGCAGCTTAGGGACAGGGACCTCCTACAATGAGCAGTTCTTC	CASSLGTGTSYNEQFF
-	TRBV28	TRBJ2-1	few	TGTGCCAGCAGTTCCTCGGGACGTGTGGGAATGCGGTTCTTC	CASSSSGRVGMRFF
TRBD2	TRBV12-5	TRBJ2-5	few	TGTGCTAGTGGTCCCCGGACTAGCGATCTAAGGGAGACCCAGTACTTC	CASGPRTSDLRETQYF
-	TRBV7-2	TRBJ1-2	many	TGTGCCAGCAGCTTATATGGTTCGGGAGAATATGGCTACACCTTC	CASSLYGSGEYGYTF
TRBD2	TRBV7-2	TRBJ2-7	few	TGTGCCAGCAGCCTCCTACTCGGGAGGAGTGAGCAGTACTTC	CASSLLLGRSEQYF
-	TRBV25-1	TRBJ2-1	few	TGTGCCGGAGGAGGGGCGAACTACAATGAGCAGTTCTTC	CAGGGANYNEQFF
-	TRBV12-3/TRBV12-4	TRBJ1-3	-	TGTGCCAGCAACCTGGGAGGCTCTGGAAACACCATATATTTT	CASNLGGSGNTIYF
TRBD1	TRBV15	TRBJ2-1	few	TGTGCCACCAGCAGCGCCAAGGACAGGGTAAGGCAGTTCTTC	CATSSAKDRVRQFF
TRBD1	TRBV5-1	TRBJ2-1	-	TGCGCCAGCAGCTTGTCCGCGGGACAGGGCAGATACAATGAGCAGTTCTTC	CASSLSAGQGRYNEQFF
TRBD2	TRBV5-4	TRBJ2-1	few	TGTGCCAGCAGCTCGCCTAGCGGGATGTCGGACAATGAGCAGTTCTTC	CASSSPSGMSDNEQFF
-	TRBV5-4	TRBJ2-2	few	TGTGCCAGCAGCTCCCTCTCGTCGGGAGCTTCCGGGGAGCTGTTTTTT	CASSSLSSGASGELFF
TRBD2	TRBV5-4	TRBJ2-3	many	TGTGCCAGCAGCTTGCTCGCGGGAGGAAGCACAGATACGCAGTATTTT	CASSLLAGGSTDTQYF
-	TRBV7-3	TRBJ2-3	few	TGTGCCAGCAGCTCAACTCGTTCAGATACGCAGTATTTT	CASSSTRSDTQYF
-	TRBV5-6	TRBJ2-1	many	TGTGCCAGCACCCTATGGCCGGGGACCTACAATGAGCAGTTCTTC	CASTLWPGTYNEQFF
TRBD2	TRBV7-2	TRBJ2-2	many	TGTGCCAGCAGCTTAGAAACTAGCGGCACAGCCACCGGGGAGCTGTTTTTT	CASSLETSGTATGELFF
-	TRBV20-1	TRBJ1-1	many	TGCAGTGCTTCCCATCGACAGAGAGGTACTGAAGCTTTCTTT	CSASHRQRGTEAFF
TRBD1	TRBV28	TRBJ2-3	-	TGTGCCAGCAGTTCCCCAGGGGGCCCCAGCACAGATACGCAGTATTTT	CASSSPGGPSTDTQYF
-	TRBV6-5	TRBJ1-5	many	TGTGCCAGCAGTTACAGCGACAGGCTCGATCAGCCCCAGCATTTT	CASSYSDRLDQPQHF
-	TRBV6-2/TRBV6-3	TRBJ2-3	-	TGTGCCAGCAATAACAGGGAGAGAAAAGTAACAGATACGCAGTATTTT	CASNNRERKVTDTQYF
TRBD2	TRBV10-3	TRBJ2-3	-	TGTGCCATCAGTGTACTGGGGACTAGCATCACAGATACGCAGTATTTT	CAISVLGTSITDTQYF
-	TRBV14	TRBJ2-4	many	TGTGCCAGCAGCCTAGGGGGGGTCCAAAACATTCAGTACTTC	CASSLGGVQNIQYF
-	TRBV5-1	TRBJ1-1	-	TGCGCCAGCAGCTTACAGGGCACCCTAGGTATCACTGAAGCTTTCTTT	CASSLQGTLGITEAFF
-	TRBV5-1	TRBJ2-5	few	TGCGCCAGCAGCTTGGTTGCGGACCAAGAGACCCAGTACTTC	CASSLVADQETQYF
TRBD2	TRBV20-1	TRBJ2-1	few	TGCAGTGCTACGGGACTAGCGGGGTGGAATGAGCAGTTCTTC	CSATGLAGWNEQFF
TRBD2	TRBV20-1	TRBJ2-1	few	TGCAGTGCTAGGACTAGCGGGAGGGTCAATGAGCAGTTCTTC	CSARTSGRVNEQFF
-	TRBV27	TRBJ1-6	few	TGTGCCAGCAGCCGCGGTCATAGGTATTCACCCCTCCACTTT	CASSRGHRYSPLHF
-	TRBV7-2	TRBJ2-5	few	TGTGCCAGCAGCTTAGCTCGCGGGATGACGGAGACCCAGTACTTC	CASSLARGMTETQYF
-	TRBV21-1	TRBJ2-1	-	TGTGCCAGCACCCCGGGGACAGGAGGCAATGAGCAGTTCTTC	CASTPGTGGNEQFF
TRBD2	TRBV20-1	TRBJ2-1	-	TGCAGTGCTAGTATTGATAGCGGGAGTGAGCAGTTCTTC	CSASIDSGSEQFF
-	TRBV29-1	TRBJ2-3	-	TGCAGCGGTATACTTGGGGGTCGAAGCACAGATACGCAGTATTTT	CSGILGGRSTDTQYF
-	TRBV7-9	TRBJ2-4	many	TGTGCCAGCAGCTTAGTCTGGAGCGGAGAAGCCAAAAACATTCAGTACTTC	CASSLVWSGEAKNIQYF
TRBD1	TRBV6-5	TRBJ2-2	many	TGTGCCAGCAACCCACAGGGGAGAGGAACCGGGGAGCTGTTTTTT	CASNPQGRGTGELFF